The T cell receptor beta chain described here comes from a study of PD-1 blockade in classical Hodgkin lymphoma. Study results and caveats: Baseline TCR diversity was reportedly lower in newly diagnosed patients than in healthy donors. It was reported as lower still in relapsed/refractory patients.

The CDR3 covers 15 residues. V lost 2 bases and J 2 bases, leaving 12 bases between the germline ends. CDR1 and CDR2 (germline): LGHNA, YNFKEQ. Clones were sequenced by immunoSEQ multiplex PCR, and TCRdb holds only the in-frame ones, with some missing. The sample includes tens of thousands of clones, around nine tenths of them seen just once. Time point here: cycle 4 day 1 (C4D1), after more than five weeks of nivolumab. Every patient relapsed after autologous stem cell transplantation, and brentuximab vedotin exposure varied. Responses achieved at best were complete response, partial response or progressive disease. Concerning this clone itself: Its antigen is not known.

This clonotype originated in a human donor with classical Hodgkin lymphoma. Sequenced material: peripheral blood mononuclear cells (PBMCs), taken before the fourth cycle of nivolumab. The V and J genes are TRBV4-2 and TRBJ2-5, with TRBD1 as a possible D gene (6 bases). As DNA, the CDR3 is TGTGCCAGCAGCCAACACCGGGACACACAAGAGACCCAGTACTTC. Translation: CASSQHRDTQETQYF.